The entry that follows covers one T cell receptor (beta chain) sequence. The antigen is not known. The data were obtained in a study of Graves' ophthalmopathy and Graves' hyperthyroidism. Regarding the study as a whole: A model of 13 signatures distinguished ophthalmopathy from stable hyperthyroidism at around 90% sensitivity and about 80% specificity. The blood repertoire also included most expanded thyroid clonotypes above 0.001 frequency.

Exclusion covered patients with other autoimmune diseases or uncontrolled infections (as well as pregnancy or lactation). CDR3 length equals 13 residues. Germline lookup yields CDR1 KGHSH and CDR2 LQKENI. V was trimmed by 2 bases and J by 5 bases, leaving 7 bases between them. The authors amplified TCR beta CDR3 regions from RNA transcripts. HTBI primers were used in a first-round RT-PCR, which preceded a second-round multiplex PCR. TCRdb analysed the multiplex PCR reads with MiXCR anew, one entry per CDR3 protein. The sample lists 360,000 or so distinct CDR3 sequences, about a sixth seen once, with 1.6% in the top ten.

The sample was peripheral blood. The V gene is TRBV18, the J gene TRBJ1-5, with D uncertain. This TCR derives from a woman between 18 and 29 years old with Graves' ophthalmopathy. The CDR3 sequence is CASSPGLDQPQHF. CDR3 sequence (DNA): TGTGCCAGCTCACCAGGGTTGGATCAGCCCCAGCATTTT.